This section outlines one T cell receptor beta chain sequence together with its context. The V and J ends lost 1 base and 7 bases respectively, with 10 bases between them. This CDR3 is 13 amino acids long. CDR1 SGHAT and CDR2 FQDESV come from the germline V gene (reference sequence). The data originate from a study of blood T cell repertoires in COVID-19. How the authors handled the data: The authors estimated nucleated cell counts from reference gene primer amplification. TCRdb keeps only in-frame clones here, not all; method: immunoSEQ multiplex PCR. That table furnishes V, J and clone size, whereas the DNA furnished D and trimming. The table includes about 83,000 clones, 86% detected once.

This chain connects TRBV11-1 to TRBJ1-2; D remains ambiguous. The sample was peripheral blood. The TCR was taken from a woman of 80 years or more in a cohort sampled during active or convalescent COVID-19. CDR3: CASSLDNSLGYTF. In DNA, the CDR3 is TGTGCCAGCAGCTTAGATAACAGTCTTGGCTACACCTTC.